The rows below give T cell receptor beta chains drawn from one sample of a study of vaccination effects on CD4 cells after COVID-19. These receptors are not linked to any known antigen. Using immunoSEQ multiplex PCR, the repertoire was profiled, and TCRdb retains in-frame clones only, with some absent. Of about 74,000 clones detected, about 74% appear once; the ten largest clones hold roughly 1.9%. The sample in question was CD4+ T cells from PBMCs cultured without peptide, obtained before COVID-19 vaccination. These TCRs come from a human donor who received a COVID-19 vaccine. CDR3s include the opening cysteine and the closing phenylalanine or tryptophan.

j_gene	v_gene	CDR3aa
TRBJ2-3	TRBV5-1	CASSRRGGNADTQYF
TRBJ1-1	TRBV5-1	CASSLFSETEAFF
TRBJ1-1	TRBV21-1	CASILRRAGGIAEAFF
TRBJ2-1	TRBV5-1	CASSWDLSGGAYNEQFF
TRBJ1-3	TRBV9	CASSPRGDSSGNTIYF
TRBJ1-2	TRBV3-1/TRBV3-2	CASSVQGNGYTF
TRBJ2-5	TRBV6-2/TRBV6-3	CASSPRLAGGPALRYF
TRBJ2-3	TRBV28	CASSLRQSTDTQYF
TRBJ2-1	TRBV7-8	CASSLDLGGSYNEQFF
TRBJ1-5	TRBV6-5	CASSHPGQGGQPQHF
TRBJ1-2	TRBV4-2	CASSQDTGGKNYGYTF
TRBJ1-1	TRBV5-1	CASSLAPANTEAFF
TRBJ1-3	TRBV7-2	CASSLGDASSGNTIYF
TRBJ1-1	TRBV6-1	CASSEYRSSLNTEAFF
TRBJ1-3	TRBV10-3	CAIRPTGSGNTIYF
TRBJ1-1	TRBV30	CAGTQGEAFF
TRBJ2-5	TRBV7-9	CASSLGVSETQYF
TRBJ2-2	TRBV7-2	CASSLFATGVTGELFF
TRBJ1-2	TRBV29-1	CSASTAGGLYGYTF
TRBJ1-6	TRBV9	CASSVSRDANSPLHF